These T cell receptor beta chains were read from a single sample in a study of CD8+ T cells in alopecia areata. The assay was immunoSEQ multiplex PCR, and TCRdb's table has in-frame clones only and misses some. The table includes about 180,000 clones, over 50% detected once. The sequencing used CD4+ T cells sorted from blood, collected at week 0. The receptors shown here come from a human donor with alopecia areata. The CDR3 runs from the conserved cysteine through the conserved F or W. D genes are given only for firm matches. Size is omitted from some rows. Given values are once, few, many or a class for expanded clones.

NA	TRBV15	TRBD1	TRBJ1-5	TGTGCCACCAGCAGAGCGGGACAGAACAATCAGCCCCAGCATTTT	CATSRAGQNNQPQHF
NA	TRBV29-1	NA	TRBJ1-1	TGCAGCGTTTTCGGGACTTCGAACACTGAAGCTTTCTTT	CSVFGTSNTEAFF
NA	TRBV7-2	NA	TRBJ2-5	TGTGCCAGCAGCTTAGTAGGGCTAGCCCAAGAGACCCAGTACTTC	CASSLVGLAQETQYF
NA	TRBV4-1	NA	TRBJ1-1	TGCGCCAGCAGCCAACACAGGACACCGAACACTGAAGCTTTCTTT	CASSQHRTPNTEAFF
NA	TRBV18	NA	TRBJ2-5	TGTGCCAGCTCACCCAGTCGAGAGACCCAGTACTTC	CASSPSRETQYF
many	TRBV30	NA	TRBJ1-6	TGTGCCTGGAGTGTATTTGGGAAATCCAATTCACCCCTCCACTTT	CAWSVFGKSNSPLHF
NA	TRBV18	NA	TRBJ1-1	TGTGCCAGCTCACCACCGGTAGGGAACACTGAAGCTTTCTTT	CASSPPVGNTEAFF
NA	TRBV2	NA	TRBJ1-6	TGTGCCAGCGGTACCCAAGGACAGACGAATTCACCCCTCCACTTT	CASGTQGQTNSPLHF
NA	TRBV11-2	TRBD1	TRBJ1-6	TGTGCCAGCAGCCTGGGACAGCCACCCCTCCACTTT	CASSLGQPPLHF
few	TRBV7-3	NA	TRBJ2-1	TGTGCCAGCAGCGAAACTATAAGCTCCTACAATGAGCAGTTCTTC	CASSETISSYNEQFF
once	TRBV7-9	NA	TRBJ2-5	TGTGCCAGCAGCTTAGACCGACTTGCGGGGGAGACCCAGTACTTC	CASSLDRLAGETQYF